The present entry profiles one T cell receptor beta chain with its context. Antigen: not known. The sample belongs to a study of cytomegalovirus exposure and HLA in healthy donors. The CDR3 is made up of 14 amino acids. Trimming pared 1 base from V and 2 bases from J, leaving 9 bases between. Germline V CDR1 and CDR2: SGHAT, FQNNGV. Broader study findings: It was taken for granted in presence/absence analyses that sequencing depth across donors was roughly uniform. In a later analysis, CMV-associated beta chains were mostly HLA-associated, it appeared.

PCR involved 60 Vbeta and 13 Jbeta primers. Profiling relied on immunoSEQ multiplex PCR, and the TCRdb table lists in-frame clones only, not all of them. Of 120,000 or so clones in the sample, approximately 80% were seen once. The sequence came from a human donor in good health. The chain joins TRBV11-2 to TRBJ2-7; TRBD1 is a possible D gene (6 bases). Sequenced: PBMCs. CDR3 coding DNA: TGTGCCAGCAGCTTAGTGTCAGGGGCCTACGAGCAGTACTTC. Its protein product is CASSLVSGAYEQYF. Filled out from reference TRBV11-2 and TRBJ2-7, the complete variable domain reads EAGVAQSPRYKIIEKRQSVAFWCNPISGHATLYWYQQILGQGPKLLIQFQNNGVVDDSQLPKDRFSAERLKGVDSTLKIQPAKLEDSAVYLCASSLVSGAYEQYFGPGTRLTVT.